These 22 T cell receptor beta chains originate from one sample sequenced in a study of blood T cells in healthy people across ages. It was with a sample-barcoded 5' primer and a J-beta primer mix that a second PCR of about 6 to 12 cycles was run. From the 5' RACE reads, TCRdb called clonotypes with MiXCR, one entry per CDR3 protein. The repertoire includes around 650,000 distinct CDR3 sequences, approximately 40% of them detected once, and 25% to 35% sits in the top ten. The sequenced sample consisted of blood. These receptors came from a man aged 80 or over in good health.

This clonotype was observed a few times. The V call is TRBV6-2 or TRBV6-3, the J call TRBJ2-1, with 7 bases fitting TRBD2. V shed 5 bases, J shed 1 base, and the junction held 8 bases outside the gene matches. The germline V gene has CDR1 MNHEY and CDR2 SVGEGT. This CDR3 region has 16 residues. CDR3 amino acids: CASSTWTRRSYNEQFF. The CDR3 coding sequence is TGTGCCAGCAGTACTTGGACTAGAAGGTCCTACAATGAGCAGTTCTTC.

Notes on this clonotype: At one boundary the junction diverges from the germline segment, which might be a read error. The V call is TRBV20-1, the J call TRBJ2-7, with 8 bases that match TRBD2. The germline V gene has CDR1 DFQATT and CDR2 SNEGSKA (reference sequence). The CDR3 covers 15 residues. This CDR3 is CSDRALGREVYEQYF. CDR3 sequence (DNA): TGCAGTGATAGAGCTCTCGGGCGGGAGGTCTACGAGCAGTACTTC.

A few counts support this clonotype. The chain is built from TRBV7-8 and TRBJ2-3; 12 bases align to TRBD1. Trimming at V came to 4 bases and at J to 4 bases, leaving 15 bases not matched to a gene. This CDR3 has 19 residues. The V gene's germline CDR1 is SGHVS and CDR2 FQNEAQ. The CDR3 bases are TGTGCCAGCAGCTCAGGGGACAGGGGGCGCTTCTATGGTTCAGATACGCAGTATTTT. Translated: CASSSGDRGRFYGSDTQYF.

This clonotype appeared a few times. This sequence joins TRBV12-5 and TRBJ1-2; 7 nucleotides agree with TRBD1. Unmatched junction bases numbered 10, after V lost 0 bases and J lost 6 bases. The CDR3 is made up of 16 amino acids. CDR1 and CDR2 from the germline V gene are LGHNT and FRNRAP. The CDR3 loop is CASGLVQAGGGNGYTF. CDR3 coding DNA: TGTGCTAGTGGTTTGGTACAGGCAGGGGGTGGAAATGGCTACACCTTC.

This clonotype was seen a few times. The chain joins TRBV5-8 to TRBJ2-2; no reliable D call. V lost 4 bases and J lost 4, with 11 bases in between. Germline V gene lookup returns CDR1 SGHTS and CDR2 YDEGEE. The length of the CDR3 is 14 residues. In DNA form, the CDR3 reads TGTGCCAGCAGCATTAGCAGGTTCACCGGGGAGCTGTTTTTT. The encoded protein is CASSISRFTGELFF.

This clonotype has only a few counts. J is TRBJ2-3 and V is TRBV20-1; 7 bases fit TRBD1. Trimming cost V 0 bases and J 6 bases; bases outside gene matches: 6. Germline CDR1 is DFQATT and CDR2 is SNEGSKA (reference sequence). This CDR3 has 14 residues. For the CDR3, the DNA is TGCAGTGCTAGAGATGCGACAGGGCGGGATACGCAGTATTTT. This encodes CSARDATGRDTQYF.

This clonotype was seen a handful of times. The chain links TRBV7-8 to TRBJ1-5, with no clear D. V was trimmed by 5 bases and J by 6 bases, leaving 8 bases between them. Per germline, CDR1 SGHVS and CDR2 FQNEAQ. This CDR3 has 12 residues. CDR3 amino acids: CASSPHGQPQHF. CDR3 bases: TGTGCCAGCAGCCCTCACGGTCAGCCCCAGCATTTT.

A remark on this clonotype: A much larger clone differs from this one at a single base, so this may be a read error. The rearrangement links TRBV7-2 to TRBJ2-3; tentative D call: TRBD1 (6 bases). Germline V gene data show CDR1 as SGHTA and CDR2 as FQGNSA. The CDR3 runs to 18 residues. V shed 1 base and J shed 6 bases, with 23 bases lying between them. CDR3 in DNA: TGTGCCAGCAGCTTAGTTTTTGGGGGCGAAAATTTTGCGGATACGCAGTATTTT. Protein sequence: CASSLVFGGENFADTQYF.

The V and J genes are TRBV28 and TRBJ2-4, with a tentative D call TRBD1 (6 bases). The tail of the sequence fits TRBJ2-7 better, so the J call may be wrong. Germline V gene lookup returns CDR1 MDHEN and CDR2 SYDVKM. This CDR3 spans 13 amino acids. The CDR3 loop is CASRLEQGYEQYF. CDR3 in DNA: TGTGCCAGCAGGTTGGAACAGGGCTACGAGCAGTACTTC.

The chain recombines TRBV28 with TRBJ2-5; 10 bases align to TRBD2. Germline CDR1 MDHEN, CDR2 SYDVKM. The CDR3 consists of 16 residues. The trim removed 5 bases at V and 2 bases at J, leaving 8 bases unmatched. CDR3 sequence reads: CASSLAGLAAQETQYF. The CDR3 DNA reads TGTGCCAGCAGTCTGGCCGGACTAGCGGCGCAAGAGACCCAGTACTTC.

CDR3 sequence: CASSPGTSGSNEQFF. Written as DNA, the CDR3 is TGTGCCAGCAGTCCCGGGACTAGCGGTTCAAATGAGCAGTTCTTC. The chain carries TRBV6-6 and TRBJ2-1; 11 bases align to TRBD2. This CDR3 comprises 15 residues. CDR1 and CDR2 (germline): MNHNY, SVGAGI (reference sequence). V was clipped by 5 bases and J by 7 bases; unmatched bases: 7.

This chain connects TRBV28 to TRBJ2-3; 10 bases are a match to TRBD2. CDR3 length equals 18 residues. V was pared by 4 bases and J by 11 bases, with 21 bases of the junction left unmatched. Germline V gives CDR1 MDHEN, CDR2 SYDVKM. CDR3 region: CASSSNLGGKAGGRMQYF. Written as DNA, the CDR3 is TGTGCCAGCAGTTCCAATTTAGGAGGGAAAGCGGGGGGGCGGATGCAGTATTTT.

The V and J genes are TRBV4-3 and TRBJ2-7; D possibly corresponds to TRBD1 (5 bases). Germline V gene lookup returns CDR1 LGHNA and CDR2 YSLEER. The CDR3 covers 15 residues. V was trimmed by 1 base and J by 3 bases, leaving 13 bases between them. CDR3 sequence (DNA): TGCGCCAGCAGCCAAGGAGACAGCAGTGTCTACGAGCAGTACTTC. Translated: CASSQGDSSVYEQYF.

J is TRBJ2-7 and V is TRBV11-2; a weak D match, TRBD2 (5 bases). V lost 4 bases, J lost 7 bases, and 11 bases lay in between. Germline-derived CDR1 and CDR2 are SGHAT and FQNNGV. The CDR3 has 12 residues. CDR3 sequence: CASSSFGDEQYF. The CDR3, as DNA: TGTGCCAGCAGCTCATTCGGGGATGAGCAGTACTTC.

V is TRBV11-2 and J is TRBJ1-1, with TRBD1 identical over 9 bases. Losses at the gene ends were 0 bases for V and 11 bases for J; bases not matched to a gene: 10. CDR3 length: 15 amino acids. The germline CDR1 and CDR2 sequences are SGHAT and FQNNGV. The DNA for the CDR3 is TGTGCCAGCAGCTTAGAAGCGGGACAGGGTTATTATGCTTTCTTT. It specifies CASSLEAGQGYYAFF.

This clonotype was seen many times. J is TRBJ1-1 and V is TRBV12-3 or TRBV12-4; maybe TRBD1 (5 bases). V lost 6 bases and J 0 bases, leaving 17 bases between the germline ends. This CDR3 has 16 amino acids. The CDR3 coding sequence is TGTGCCAGCAGCCCTATCGGGGAGGGGATGAACACTGAAGCTTTCTTT. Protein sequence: CASSPIGEGMNTEAFF.

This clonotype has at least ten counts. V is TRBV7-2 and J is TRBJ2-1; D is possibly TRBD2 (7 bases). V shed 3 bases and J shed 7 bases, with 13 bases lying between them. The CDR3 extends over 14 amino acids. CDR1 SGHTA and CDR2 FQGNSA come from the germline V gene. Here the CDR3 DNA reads TGTGCCAGCAGCTTGGGGGGGGCAGCTAATGAGCAGTTCTTC. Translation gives CASSLGGAANEQFF. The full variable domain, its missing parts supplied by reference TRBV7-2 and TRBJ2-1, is GAGVSQSPSNKVTEKGKDVELRCDPISGHTALYWYRQSLGQGLEFLIYFQGNSAPDKSGLPSDRFSAERTGGSVSTLTIQRTQQEDSAVYLCASSLGGAANEQFFGPGTRLTVL.

CDR3 amino acids: CASSPPPGRWPQHF. The CDR3 DNA sequence: TGTGCCAGCAGCCCACCCCCGGGCCGATGGCCCCAGCATTTT. The J gene is TRBJ1-5, the V gene TRBV7-2; D uncertain. The CDR3 totals 14 residues. Germline lookup yields CDR1 SGHTA and CDR2 FQGNSA. Trimming removed 5 bases at V and 9 bases at J, with 17 bases between.

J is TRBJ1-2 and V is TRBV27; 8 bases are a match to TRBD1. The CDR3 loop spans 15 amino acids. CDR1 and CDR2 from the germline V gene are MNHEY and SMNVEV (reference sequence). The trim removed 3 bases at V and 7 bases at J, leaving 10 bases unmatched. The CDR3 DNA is TGTGCCAGCAGTTTTCCGGGACAGGAGATTGGTGGCTACACCTTC. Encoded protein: CASSFPGQEIGGYTF.

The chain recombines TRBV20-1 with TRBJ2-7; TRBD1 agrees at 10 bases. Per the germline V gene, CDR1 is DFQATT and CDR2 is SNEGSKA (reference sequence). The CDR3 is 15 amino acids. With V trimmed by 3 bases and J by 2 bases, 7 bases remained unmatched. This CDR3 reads CSASPGTGDTYEQYF. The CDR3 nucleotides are TGCAGTGCTAGCCCCGGGACAGGGGACACCTACGAGCAGTACTTC.

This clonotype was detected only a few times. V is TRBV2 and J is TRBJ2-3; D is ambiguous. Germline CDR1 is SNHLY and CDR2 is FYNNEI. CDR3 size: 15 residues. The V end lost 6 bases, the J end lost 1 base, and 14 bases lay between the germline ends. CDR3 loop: CASRLGLRGTDTQYF. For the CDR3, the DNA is TGTGCCAGCAGGCTAGGTCTTCGCGGCACAGATACGCAGTATTTT.

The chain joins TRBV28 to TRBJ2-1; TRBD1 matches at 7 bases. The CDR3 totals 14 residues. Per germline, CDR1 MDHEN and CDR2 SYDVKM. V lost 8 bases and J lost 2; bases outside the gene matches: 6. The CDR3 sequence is CASGDRPPYNEQFF. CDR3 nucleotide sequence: TGTGCCAGCGGGGACAGACCTCCCTACAATGAGCAGTTCTTC. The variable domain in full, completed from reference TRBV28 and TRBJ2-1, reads DVKVTQSSRYLVKRTGEKVFLECVQDMDHENMFWYRQDPGLGLRLIYFSYDVKMKEKGDIPEGYSVSREKKERFSLILESASTNQTSMYLCASGDRPPYNEQFFGPGTRLTVL.